Following are 29 T cell receptor beta chains from one sample sequenced in a study of blood T cell repertoires in COVID-19 (dated by TCRdb to about 2020). Receptor amplification or capture employed the immunoSEQ multiplex PCR assay. Held by TCRdb, this immuneACCESS table contains in-frame sequences only and omits some clones. Under half of the omission traces to an unresolved V gene where checked; the cause of the rest is unknown. This sample has 250,000 to 350,000 clones in its table, and 75% to 90% of those were observed once. Under 2.5% of the sample lies in the top ten. Sequencing was performed on PBMCs or T cells enriched from blood (not recorded which). The receptors shown here come from a woman under 30 who had recovered from COVID-19.

V usage is TRBV6-5 and J usage is TRBJ1-6; maybe TRBD1 (6 bases). In germline, CDR1 is MNHEY, CDR2 SVGAGI. Trimming removed 6 bases at V and 10 bases at J, with 19 bases between. The CDR3 extends over 15 amino acids. CDR3 region: CASRHSARGGSPLHF. The CDR3 nucleotides read TGTGCCAGCAGGCATTCTGCCAGGGGTGGGTCACCCCTCCACTTT.

This clone was observed a few times. CDR3: CASSSDRGGEKLFF. The CDR3 DNA is TGTGCCAGCAGCTCGGACAGGGGTGGTGAAAAACTGTTTTTT. The chain employs TRBV7-9 and TRBJ1-4, with 9 bases matching TRBD1. V shed 4 bases and J 7 bases; nucleotides not matched to a gene: 4. Germline CDR1 SEHNR, CDR2 FQNEAQ (reference sequence). The CDR3 is made up of 14 amino acids.

V gene TRBV5-4 combines with J gene TRBJ1-2, with TRBD1 identical over 7 bases. This CDR3 has 14 amino acids. Germline CDR1 SGHNT, CDR2 YYREEE (reference sequence). Trimming cost V 4 bases and J 3 bases; bases outside gene matches: 6. The CDR3 DNA reads TGTGCCAGCAGCGCATTTCAGGGGGACTATGGCTACACCTTC. This encodes CASSAFQGDYGYTF.

This chain links TRBV2 with TRBJ2-5, with no clear D. CDR1 and CDR2 from the germline V gene are SNHLY and FYNNEI. The V gene lost 4 bases and the J gene lost 7 bases, with 16 bases spanning the gap. This CDR3 contains 14 residues. The CDR3 reads CASSGGTSRGTQYF. The CDR3 nucleotides read TGTGCCAGCAGTGGCGGCACCTCCAGAGGGACCCAGTACTTC.

This chain connects TRBV19 to TRBJ2-7, with no clear D. Germline values: CDR1 LNHDA, CDR2 SQIVND (reference sequence). This CDR3 contains 14 residues. Trimming took off 3 bases at V and 0 bases at J, with 9 bases between the two ends. This CDR3 reads CASSIAASSYEQYF. CDR3 DNA: TGTGCCAGTAGTATCGCTGCGAGCTCCTACGAGCAGTACTTC.

V usage is TRBV7-9 and J usage is TRBJ1-5; possible D gene TRBD1, 5 bases. Between the trimmed V and J ends, which lost 1 base and 2 bases, there was a span of 15 bases. The CDR3 runs to 17 residues. Germline V gene data show CDR1 as SEHNR and CDR2 as FQNEAQ (reference sequence). In DNA, the CDR3 is TGTGCCAGCAGCTTAGTGGGAGGGGCAGGAGGCAATCAGCCCCAGCATTTT. Amino acids: CASSLVGGAGGNQPQHF.

The chain recombines TRBV10-3 with TRBJ2-5; the D gene is possibly TRBD1 (5 bases). The V end was cut by 3 bases, the J end by 0 bases, with 8 bases between. The germline CDR1 and CDR2 sequences are ENHRY and SYGVKD. The CDR3 spans 14 residues. This chain's CDR3 is CAISDDRNQETQYF. CDR3 bases: TGTGCCATCAGTGACGACAGAAACCAAGAGACCCAGTACTTC.

V is TRBV6-5 and J is TRBJ1-2; D call uncertain. The CDR3 extends over 13 amino acids. CDR1 and CDR2 from the germline V gene are MNHEY and SVGAGI. V was cut by 7 bases and J by 4 bases, with 13 bases left in between. The chain's CDR3 is CASTLSLAYGYTF. CDR3 DNA: TGTGCCAGCACTCTCTCCCTAGCCTATGGCTACACCTTC.

Regarding this clone: Mismatch with germline at one junction end may stem from a read error. CDR3 bases: TGTGCCAGCAGTTTGGACAGGGGCTATAATTCACCCCTCCACTTT. Translating it yields CASSLDRGYNSPLHF. V and J are TRBV5-4 and TRBJ1-6; TRBD1 agrees at 9 bases. The germline gives CDR1 SGHNT, CDR2 YYREEE (reference sequence). The CDR3 totals 15 residues.

Points on this clone: Different DNA sequences within this sample yield the same CDR3. The gene calls are TRBV12-3 or TRBV12-4 and TRBJ2-7; D remains ambiguous. CDR3 length: 11 amino acids. The ends were cut back, 4 bases at V and 1 base at J, with 2 bases in the middle. CDR3 nucleotides: TGTGCCAGCAGTTCTTCCTACGAGCAGTACTTC. This codes for CASSSSYEQYF.

This chain uses TRBV19 with TRBJ1-2; D unresolved. CDR1 LNHDA and CDR2 SQIVND come from the germline V gene (reference sequence). Trimming took off 7 bases at V and 8 bases at J, with 17 bases between the two ends. This CDR3 comprises 13 residues. CDR3: CASTPGPFNGYTF. Here the CDR3 DNA reads TGTGCCAGTACCCCTGGGCCATTTAACGGCTACACCTTC.

The chain has TRBV12-5 and TRBJ2-7; the D gene is possibly TRBD2 (5 bases). This CDR3 spans 14 amino acids. Germline assignment: CDR1 LGHNT and CDR2 FRNRAP. Trimming pared 5 bases from V and 5 bases from J, leaving 16 bases between. CDR3 DNA sequence: TGTGCTAGTGGTCCCGGACTTTCGGTCCACGAGCAGTACTTC. Its protein product is CASGPGLSVHEQYF.

The chain combines TRBV11-2 with TRBJ1-1; TRBD1 aligns across 8 bases. This CDR3 is built from 18 residues. Germline trimming cut 2 bases from V and 0 bases from J; bases unmatched to any gene: 11. CDR1 and CDR2 (germline): SGHAT, FQNNGV. For the CDR3, the DNA is TGTGCCAGCAGCTTATGGACAGGGCGACCCGTAATGAACACTGAAGCTTTCTTT. It translates to CASSLWTGRPVMNTEAFF.

V and J are TRBV29-1 and TRBJ1-1, with 8 bases that match TRBD1. CDR1 is SQVTM and CDR2 is ANQGSEA in the germline V gene. CDR3 length: 15 residues. Unmatched junction bases numbered 14, after V lost 4 bases and J lost 7 bases. CDR3 protein: CSVAAGGARIGEAFF. The DNA of the CDR3 is TGCAGCGTTGCAGCAGGGGGCGCTCGGATAGGTGAAGCTTTCTTT.

The gene calls are TRBV28 and TRBJ1-2; D ambiguous. The CDR3 extends over 11 amino acids. V was trimmed by 6 bases and J by 3 bases, leaving 5 bases between them. Germline-derived CDR1 and CDR2 are MDHEN and SYDVKM. CDR3 sequence (DNA): TGTGCCAGCAGAGCGGACTATGGCTACACCTTC. It specifies CASRADYGYTF.

This sequence joins TRBV2 and TRBJ1-1, with 7 bases matching TRBD1. V was pared by 7 bases and J by 4 bases, with 15 bases of the junction left unmatched. The CDR3 covers 16 residues. Germline CDR1 is SNHLY and CDR2 is FYNNEI. DNA of the CDR3: TGTGCCAGCACCGTACACGGCCAGGGGGAAGGCACTGAAGCTTTCTTT. Translated: CASTVHGQGEGTEAFF.

J is TRBJ1-4 and V is TRBV5-1; tentative D call: TRBD1 (6 bases). The CDR3 length is 15 residues. Trimming removed 5 bases from V and 5 bases from J, with 16 bases in between. Germline CDR1 is SGHRS and CDR2 is YFSETQ. CDR3 region: CASSSSGHWNEKLFF. CDR3 nucleotides: TGCGCCAGCAGTTCATCGGGACATTGGAATGAAAAACTGTTTTTT.

This clone was counted between two and nine times. This sequence joins TRBV7-9 and TRBJ2-7, with TRBD1 as a possible D gene (6 bases). Germline CDR1 SEHNR, CDR2 FQNEAQ (reference sequence). V lost 5 bases and J 1 base, leaving 12 bases between the germline ends. CDR3 length equals 14 residues. The CDR3 region is CASSQKGGSYEQYF. DNA of the CDR3: TGTGCCAGCAGCCAAAAAGGGGGTTCCTACGAGCAGTACTTC.

The chain couples TRBV30 to TRBJ2-5, with a weak D call TRBD1 (5 bases). Looked up from germline, CDR1 is GTSNPN and CDR2 is SVGIG (reference sequence). V gave up 0 bases and J gave up 5 bases, with 19 bases separating them. CDR3 length: 16 amino acids. The CDR3, as DNA: TGTGCCTGGAGTGTAGACCAGGGATTGGTATTGGAGACCCAGTACTTC. Protein sequence: CAWSVDQGLVLETQYF.

The chain couples TRBV6-1 to TRBJ1-2; D is undetermined. CDR3 length equals 14 residues. Germline assignment: CDR1 MNHNS and CDR2 SASEGT. The V gene lost 3 bases and the J gene lost 3 bases, with 11 bases spanning the gap. The CDR3 DNA follows: TGTGCCAGCAGTGAGCCGCCTCGGGACTATGGCTACACCTTC. This gives the protein CASSEPPRDYGYTF.

The genes are TRBV6-5 and TRBJ1-1; D gene unclear. Trimming left V 7 bases short and J 0 bases short, with 9 bases between. Germline CDR1 and CDR2: MNHEY and SVGAGI. This CDR3 has 13 amino acids. The CDR3 nucleotides read TGTGCCAGCACTGTGCAGTTGAACACTGAAGCTTTCTTT. This translates into CASTVQLNTEAFF.

The chain uses TRBV24-1 and TRBJ2-3; D is perhaps TRBD1 (6 bases). The CDR3 contains 14 residues. Trimming removed 7 bases from V and 5 bases from J, with 15 bases in between. The germline V gene encodes CDR1 KGHDR and CDR2 SFDVKD. Here the CDR3 DNA reads TGTGCCACCAGCCTCACAGGGAAAGGAGATACGCAGTATTTT. Residues: CATSLTGKGDTQYF.

The chain uses TRBV5-5 and TRBJ2-5; 9 bases agree with TRBD1. V lost 3 bases, J lost 3 bases, and 9 bases stayed unmatched. The CDR3 sequence is 16 residues long. CDR1 is SGHKS, CDR2 YYEKEE, per germline (reference sequence). The CDR3 reads CASSSSRDREKETQYF. In nucleotides, the CDR3 is TGTGCCAGCAGCTCGTCCCGGGACAGGGAAAAAGAGACCCAGTACTTC. The full variable domain, its missing parts supplied by reference TRBV5-5 and TRBJ2-5, is DAGVTQSPTHLIKTRGQQVTLRCSPISGHKSVSWYQQVLGQGPQFIFQYYEKEERGRGNFPDRFSARQFPNYSSELNVNALLLGDSALYLCASSSSRDREKETQYFGPGTRLLVL.

This chain connects TRBV16 to TRBJ2-3; 7 nucleotides align to TRBD1. The V segment lost 2 bases and the J segment 6 bases; nucleotides outside the gene matches: 5. The CDR3 contains 14 residues. Germline lookup yields CDR1 KGHSY and CDR2 FQNENV. The CDR3 is CASSQRDSGDTQYF. CDR3 in DNA: TGTGCCAGCAGCCAACGGGACAGTGGGGATACGCAGTATTTT.

The V and J genes are TRBV28 and TRBJ2-7; TRBD1 matches at 8 bases. V lost 3 bases to trimming and J lost 4 bases; unmatched junction nucleotides: 11. The CDR3 is 16 amino acids. Germline assignment: CDR1 MDHEN and CDR2 SYDVKM. CDR3 sequence: CASSFSRTGLGYEQYF. The CDR3 bases are TGTGCCAGCAGTTTCAGCCGGACAGGGTTGGGGTACGAGCAGTACTTC.

This sequence joins TRBV12-5 and TRBJ2-1; TRBD1 might be the D (6 bases). The CDR3 spans 16 residues. The V end was cut by 5 bases, the J end by 2 bases, with 16 bases between. CDR1 is LGHNT and CDR2 is FRNRAP in the germline V gene. CDR3 region: CASGAPRDIPYNEQFF. In DNA form, the CDR3 reads TGTGCTAGTGGTGCCCCCCGGGACATACCCTACAATGAGCAGTTCTTC.

V is TRBV6-6 and J is TRBJ1-1; D is possibly TRBD1 (6 bases). V was trimmed by 4 bases and J by 6 bases, leaving 15 bases between them. The CDR3 sequence is 14 residues long. In germline, CDR1 is MNHNY, CDR2 SVGAGI (reference sequence). CDR3 nucleotide sequence: TGTGCCAGCAGTTCGGTGGCAGGGGTGTCTGAAGCTTTCTTT. The encoded protein is CASSSVAGVSEAFF.

The V gene is TRBV6-5, the J gene TRBJ2-7, with 8 bases fitting TRBD1. The J segment lost 0 bases and the V segment lost 5 bases, leaving 6 bases of the junction unmatched. Germline V CDR1 and CDR2: MNHEY, SVGAGI. The CDR3 is made up of 15 amino acids. In DNA, the CDR3 is TGTGCCAGCAGTCGCCCGGGACAGGCCTCCTACGAGCAGTACTTC. Encoded protein: CASSRPGQASYEQYF.

The chain carries TRBV7-6 and TRBJ2-1; 15 bases are shared with TRBD2. Germline CDR1 is SGHVS and CDR2 is FNYEAQ. CDR3 length: 15 amino acids. The V segment lost 5 bases and the J segment 7 bases; nucleotides outside the gene matches: 3. DNA of the CDR3: TGTGCCAGCAGCCTCGGGACTAGCGGGGGGAATGAGCAGTTCTTC. The encoded protein is CASSLGTSGGNEQFF.